Below, one TCR beta chain is given with its context. Authors' processing steps: Nucleated cell number was recorded as an estimate derived from reference gene primer amplification. The method was immunoSEQ multiplex PCR; TCRdb's version includes in-frame clones alone and lacks a portion of them. The V and J calls and clone size are taken from that table; D and trimming were inferred from the DNA. The table records over 300,000 clones, approximately 85% of them present only once. This sample was included in a study of blood T cell repertoires in COVID-19. CDR3 length equals 19 residues. The trim removed 1 base at V and 5 bases at J, leaving 18 bases unmatched. Looked up from germline, CDR1 is LGHNA and CDR2 is YSLEER. In terms of age and location, participants ranged from roughly 18 to 90 years and lived in about 25 US areas. Grouping used clinical history reported by participants in a survey and questionnaire. All recovered Cohort 3 donors got two negative PCRs, got clearance, or saw symptom resolution.

The chain employs TRBV4-3 and TRBJ1-2; 8 bases align to TRBD1. The receptor was isolated from a man aged 25-45 years who had recovered from COVID-19. Sample: PBMCs or T cells enriched from blood (not recorded which). CDR3 in DNA: TGCGCCAGCAGCCAAGCCACCGGGACAGGAGTAGTGGTGGGATATGGCTACACCTTC. It encodes CASSQATGTGVVVGYGYTF.